This T cell receptor beta chain appears in the sequencing data of a study of vaccination effects on CD4 cells after COVID-19 (dated by TCRdb to the early 2020s). Background on the whole study: Across the study, the median time from the second dose to post-vaccine sampling was 72 days (range 14 to 241). SARS-CoV-2 spike-specific CD4+ TCR repertoires from before and after mRNA vaccination were compared in COVID-19 convalescent patients and in infection-naive vaccine recipients. Altogether, nine to ten COVID-19 convalescent patients and several SARS-CoV-2-naive healthy vaccine recipients made up the full study. The Oncomine TCR Beta short-read assay on an Illumina iSeq 100 was used to sequence cultures from other donors in the study.

To note about this clone: Its antigen target is currently unknown. No base qualities exist here, and no much larger clone lies one base off it.

To identify antigen-specific CD4+ T cell clonotypes by their expansion, the ViraFEST assay first stimulated PBMC with viral peptide pools and then applied TCR sequencing. After 10 days of culture, CD4+ T cells were isolated with the EasySep CD4+ T cell isolation kit. Each participant got two doses of an mRNA SARS-CoV-2 vaccine, either BNT162b2 or mRNA-1273. None of the healthy vaccine recipients had a prior SARS-CoV-2 infection, which was confirmed by nucleocapsid antibody tests that came back negative both before and after vaccination. Roughly 2 million PBMC per well were cultured in IMDM with about 5% human AB serum, about 9.4 IU/ml IL-2 and gentamicin, plus 10 ug/ml peptides. On days 3 and 7, half of the culture medium was replaced with fresh IL-2-containing medium. Unless otherwise noted, each peptide stimulation condition was cultured in triplicate wells. Using Ficoll-Paque Plus gradient centrifugation, PBMC were separated from whole blood and then either used fresh or cryopreserved at -140C. The spike proteins of SARS-CoV-2 and of the common cold coronaviruses HCoV-NL63, HCoV-OC43 and HCoV-229E were spanned by overlapping peptide pools. The QIAamp micro DNA kit was used to extract genomic DNA from the cultured CD4+ T cells.

CDR1 is given as SGHRS and CDR2 as YFSETQ, both from the germline V gene. V is shortened by 4 bases, J by 11 bases, and the region joining them spans 17 bases. Taken from cysteine to phenylalanine, the CDR3 has 13 residues. The retained sequence is limited to the CDR3, 39 bases, with the frame set at the first base. Libraries were constructed by the immunoSEQ multiplex PCR assay. DNA from the cultured and isolated CD4+ T cells underwent TCR beta CDR3 sequencing. The paper's data handling went like this. Non-productive TCR sequences were removed and reads were trimmed to the CDR3 region, keeping CDR3s of at least 7 amino acids. The MANAFEST web app was used to identify antigen-specific clonotypes by comparing expansion in peptide wells with expansion in reference cultures. To be called positive, a clone needed expansion at FDR<0.05 compared with the reference and with all other wells, an odds ratio greater than 5, and a frequency greater than 0.1% in two replicate wells. Clonotypes significantly expanded in SARS-CoV-2 spike wells and in at least one common cold coronavirus spike condition were defined as cross-reactive. CDR3 similarity was assessed by Levenshtein distance using the stringdist R package, and unrooted trees were constructed with ape in R 3.6.1. TCRdb retrieved this table from immuneACCESS and kept in-frame rearrangements only. Not all clones are present; in checked studies, unresolved V genes account for under half, and no reason is known for the remainder. V and J calls and clone size follow that table, whereas D and trimming were derived from the DNA. The sample includes about 50,000 clones, with around 80% observed a single time. Approximately 15% of the sample comes from the top ten.

The full study reports these points: At late post-vaccination timepoints, both infection-induced and vaccine-induced clones showed marked clonal contraction, consistent with waning T cell responses. Among healthy vaccine recipients, nearly all vaccine-induced clones were SARS-CoV-2 mono-reactive, and only 1 of 255 was cross-reactive with common cold coronaviruses. The study was limited by a small number of convalescent patients, and early post-infection timepoints were lacking.

The rearrangement joined TRBV5-1 to TRBJ2-3; TRBD2 is a possible D gene, resting on 6 matching bases. The origin of this receptor is a human donor who received a COVID-19 vaccine. The sequencing here drew on CD4+ T cells from PBMCs cultured with HCoV-OC43 spike peptides, taken after COVID-19 vaccination. The cell subset or site label for this specimen denotes: HCoV-OC43 spike overlapping peptide pool stimulation. The nucleotide sequence reads TGCGCCAGCAGCCCGGGCTGGGGGACTTGGCAGTATTTT. Translated, it gives CASSPGWGTWQYF.